This T cell receptor (beta chain) was recorded in a study of regulatory T cells in long-lasting Graves disease. Per the germline V gene, CDR1 is KGHDR and CDR2 is SFDVKD. The CDR3 spans 14 residues. The V end was cut by 9 bases, the J end by 12 bases, with 23 bases between. The time point: persistent/refractory GD, antithyroid drugs over 5 years with positive TRAb. From PBMCs, RNA was extracted and then used to make the TCR library. CDR3 regions were amplified by Arm-PCR using iRepertoire HTBI primers to build TCR beta libraries. MiXCR, applied by TCRdb to the multiplex PCR reads, yields one record per CDR3 protein. This table holds about 470,000 distinct CDR3 sequences, around 21% found once.

This receptor was taken from a female donor with Graves disease. The sequencing used peripheral blood mononuclear cells (PBMCs), collected when the disease was refractory, from a patient treated with antithyroid drugs. This chain connects TRBV24-1 to TRBJ2-1; tentative D call: TRBD2 (5 bases). The CDR3 DNA sequence: TGTGCCACCGCTCAGGAAGAGGGAACGGTAGGGCAGTTCTTC. Amino acid sequence: CATAQEEGTVGQFF.